Listed below are T cell receptor beta chains from one sample, sequenced in a study of somatic mutations in cytotoxic T cells in rheumatoid arthritis. Profiled with immunoSEQ multiplex PCR; TCRdb holds only in-frame clones, not every one. The sample has 15,000 to 25,000 clones; 82% are singletons. The source material was CD8+ T cells sorted from blood. These receptors were obtained from a woman between 50 and 59 years old in good health. The conserved cysteine and the conserved F or W are not part of the CDR3 here. A D gene is named only where the DNA matches it firmly.

d_gene,v_gene,CDR3aa
TRBD1,TRBV4-3,ASSQHYPGQGGTGELF
TRBD1,TRBV7-3,ASSKTGGGFSNEQF
TRBD1,TRBV19,ASSPGTGEATEAF
TRBD1,TRBV2,ASTGQGDEQY
TRBD1,TRBV5-1,ASSPGQGSSYGYT
TRBD1,TRBV7-3,ASSQKADRGRGRDEKLF
NA,TRBV5-5,ASRRVALWGYT
NA,TRBV9,ASSVTPGASTDTQY
TRBD1,TRBV7-7,ASSYGTGESYEQY
NA,TRBV27,ASREGASNQPQH
TRBD1,TRBV4-1,ASSQTGTGDYEQY
NA,TRBV6-5,ASSSPFAGHYEQY
NA,TRBV4-2,ASSQEPSSYEQY
NA,TRBV4-3,ASSQGLGSSYEQY
TRBD1,TRBV19,ASSIAGGQNTEAF
NA,TRBV15,ATSRGEGTEAF
TRBD1,TRBV2,ASRDRAVGEQF
NA,TRBV21-1,ASSLQGISYNEQF
TRBD1,TRBV14,ASSSRDRGLNTEAF
NA,TRBV6-5,ASSYSEEGAGEQF
NA,TRBV5-1,ASSPDSPYSYEQY
NA,TRBV5-1,ASSLGGLYEQY
NA,TRBV14,ASSISGPTEAF
NA,TRBV2,ASSERFNNEQF
TRBD2,TRBV5-6,ASSFGSGSYEQF
NA,TRBV19,ASSIVATQETQY
TRBD2,TRBV11-2,ASVRAGRTDTQY
NA,TRBV7-3,ASSSVVADTQY
TRBD1,TRBV4-1,ASSQPRDRNTEAF
TRBD1,TRBV7-9,ASRGQGYYNEQF
NA,TRBV6-5,ASSYGTGMGREQF
NA,TRBV9,ASSVDGAGVEKLF